Shown below are 18 T cell receptor beta chains from a single sample sequenced in a study of control samples from healthy donors and cancer patients. Measured with immunoSEQ multiplex PCR; TCRdb has only the in-frame clones, and not every one. The table records under 200,000 clones, just under 95% of them present only once. Sequencing input: blood. The source of these receptors is a woman aged 55-69 years in good health.

This clone was detected only a few times. The chain carries TRBV7-8 and TRBJ1-2, with TRBD1 matching over 8 bases. CDR3 size: 16 residues. V shed 0 bases and J 5 bases; nucleotides not matched to a gene: 8. CDR1 and CDR2 from the germline V gene are SGHVS and FQNEAQ. The CDR3 region is CASSLAGTGRAYGYTF. DNA for the CDR3: TGTGCCAGCAGCTTAGCCGGGACAGGCCGCGCTTATGGCTACACCTTC.

V usage is TRBV6-5 and J usage is TRBJ2-2; 9 positions match TRBD2. The CDR3 loop spans 15 amino acids. Germline values: CDR1 MNHEY, CDR2 SVGAGI. Trimming took 7 bases from V and 4 from J; bases not matched to a gene: 7. The CDR3 loop is CASTWRGGGTGELFF. The CDR3, as DNA: TGTGCCAGCACCTGGCGGGGGGGCGGCACCGGGGAGCTGTTTTTT.

The J gene is TRBJ1-5, the V gene TRBV12-5; 9 bases agree with TRBD1. The CDR3 runs to 14 residues. V trimming: 6 bases; J trimming: 8 bases; junction bases outside the gene matches: 8. Germline CDR1 LGHNT, CDR2 FRNRAP. The CDR3 loop is CASGGTGMFEPQHF. CDR3 DNA sequence: TGTGCTAGTGGCGGGACAGGGATGTTTGAGCCCCAGCATTTT. Filled out from reference TRBV12-5 and TRBJ1-5, the complete variable domain reads DARVTQTPRHKVTEMGQEVTMRCQPILGHNTVFWYRQTMMQGLELLAYFRNRAPLDDSGMPKDRFSAEMPDATLATLKIQPSEPRDSAVYFCASGGTGMFEPQHFGDGTRLSIL.

This sequence joins TRBV6-6 and TRBJ2-5; TRBD1 matches at 7 bases. Germline-derived CDR1 and CDR2 are MNHNY and SVGAGI (reference sequence). The CDR3 totals 16 residues. The J segment lost 1 base and the V segment lost 0 bases, leaving 5 bases of the junction unmatched. CDR3 protein: CASSYSGQSGQETQYF. The CDR3 DNA is TGTGCCAGCAGTTACTCGGGACAGTCGGGCCAAGAGACCCAGTACTTC.

This clone was observed a single time. The chain employs TRBV5-1 and TRBJ2-1; maybe TRBD2 (6 bases). Trimming removed 4 bases from V and 0 bases from J, with 11 bases in between. The CDR3 runs to 15 residues. Germline loops: CDR1 SGHRS, CDR2 YFSETQ. The CDR3 region has the DNA TGCGCCAGCAGCCCCTCCGGGAGCTCCTACAATGAGCAGTTCTTC. It is translated as CASSPSGSSYNEQFF. The full variable domain, its missing parts supplied by reference TRBV5-1 and TRBJ2-1, is KAGVTQTPRYLIKTRGQQVTLSCSPISGHRSVSWYQQTPGQGLQFLFEYFSETQRNKGNFPGRFSGRQFSNSRSEMNVSTLELGDSALYLCASSPSGSSYNEQFFGPGTRLTVL.

The chain couples TRBV6-2 or TRBV6-3 to TRBJ2-6; possible D gene TRBD1, 5 bases. Between the trimmed V and J ends, which lost 2 bases and 0 bases, there was a span of 11 bases. CDR1 is MNHEY and CDR2 is SVGEGT in the germline V gene. This CDR3 region has 17 residues. In nucleotides, the CDR3 is TGTGCCAGCAGTTACCAACAGGCCCTCTCTGGGGCCAACGTCCTGACTTTC. As protein: CASSYQQALSGANVLTF.

The chain is built from TRBV5-1 and TRBJ2-5; perhaps TRBD2 as D (7 bases). Deletions cut 4 bases from V and 5 bases from J, with 18 bases between. The CDR3 spans 15 residues. Germline V gene data show CDR1 as SGHRS and CDR2 as YFSETQ. CDR3 in amino acids: CASSGRGRFGETQYF. Written as DNA, the CDR3 is TGCGCCAGCAGCGGGCGGGGGCGTTTTGGGGAGACCCAGTACTTC.

The chain recombines TRBV6-2 or TRBV6-3 with TRBJ2-3, with D unclear. V dropped 5 bases and J dropped 2 bases, with 20 bases sitting between them. Germline CDR1 reads MNHEY; CDR2 reads SVGEGT. This CDR3 is built from 17 residues. DNA of the CDR3: TGTGCCAGCAGTGCCCAACGTAGCTCGGCGTACACAGATACGCAGTATTTT. Its protein product is CASSAQRSSAYTDTQYF.

This chain links TRBV11-2 with TRBJ2-2; D is perhaps TRBD2 (6 bases). Germline V gives CDR1 SGHAT, CDR2 FQNNGV. The length of the CDR3 is 16 residues. Trimming removed 5 bases from V and 1 base from J, with 14 bases in between. CDR3 amino acids: CASSPPGVMNTGELFF. For the CDR3, the DNA is TGTGCCAGCAGCCCGCCGGGGGTAATGAACACCGGGGAGCTGTTTTTT.

V is TRBV7-2 and J is TRBJ2-3; the match to TRBD2 covers 12 bases. From germline, CDR1 is SGHTA and CDR2 FQGNSA. This CDR3 has 16 amino acids. The V and J ends lost 8 bases and 2 bases, in that order; junction bases with no gene match: 8. The CDR3 bases are TGTGCCAGCCAGATCACTAGCGGGGGGTCCACAGATACGCAGTATTTT. This gives the protein CASQITSGGSTDTQYF.

This chain connects TRBV5-1 to TRBJ1-1; a possible D gene is TRBD1 (5 bases). With 4 bases removed from V and 4 bases from J, the gap between germline ends came to 20 bases. CDR3 length: 16 amino acids. Germline V gene data show CDR1 as SGHRS and CDR2 as YFSETQ. CDR3 in amino acids: CASSRDGTGTSTEAFF. In DNA form, the CDR3 reads TGCGCCAGCAGCAGGGATGGGACCGGGACGAGCACTGAAGCTTTCTTT.

The chain employs TRBV5-4 and TRBJ1-2; TRBD1 matches 8 bases. CDR3 length equals 12 residues. V shed 0 bases, J shed 13 bases, and the junction held 5 bases outside the gene matches. The germline gives CDR1 SGHNT, CDR2 YYREEE (reference sequence). The CDR3 DNA follows: TGTGCCAGCAGCTTGGAGCAGGGGGCGACCACCTTC. Translated, it gives CASSLEQGATTF.

As to this clone: An end of the junction differs from the germline gene, which may be a read error. The CDR3 region is CASSYQTAEVSYEQSF. For the CDR3, the DNA is TGTGCCAGCAGTTACCAGACAGCCGAAGTCTCCTACGAGCAGTCCTTC. The chain carries TRBV6-2 or TRBV6-3 and TRBJ2-7; weak D call: TRBD1 (5 bases). The CDR3 covers 16 residues. The V gene's germline CDR1 is MNHEY and CDR2 SVGEGT.

The J gene is TRBJ2-3, the V gene TRBV7-2; a weak D match, TRBD1 (5 bases). The V gene's germline CDR1 is SGHTA and CDR2 FQGNSA. Trimming took 1 base from V and 1 from J, leaving 9 bases between them. This CDR3 is 15 amino acids long. CDR3 sequence reads: CASSLVGRGTDTQYF. Here the CDR3 DNA reads TGTGCCAGCAGCTTAGTTGGCAGGGGCACAGATACGCAGTATTTT.

In this sample, this clone turned up a few times. Germline and junction disagree at one end, which may indicate a read error. The V and J genes are TRBV27 and TRBJ2-7; a possible D gene is TRBD1 (6 bases). This CDR3 is built from 16 residues. The germline gives CDR1 MNHEY, CDR2 SMNVEV (reference sequence). CDR3 residues: CASSWTVYGRSYEQYF. As DNA, the CDR3 is TGTGCCAGTAGTTGGACAGTGTACGGTCGCTCCTACGAGCAGTACTTC.

The chain uses TRBV6-8 and TRBJ2-2; D possibly matches TRBD1 or TRBD2 (5 bases each). The V gene's germline CDR1 is MNHGY and CDR2 SAAAGT. The CDR3 covers 15 residues. Trimming took off 6 bases at V and 5 bases at J, with 16 bases between the two ends. The CDR3: CASRPGRLGTGELFF. The CDR3 DNA reads TGTGCCAGCAGACCGGGACGACTTGGAACCGGGGAGCTGTTTTTT.

The chain joins TRBV4-3 to TRBJ1-6; 7 bases map to TRBD1. Germline values: CDR1 LGHNA, CDR2 YSLEER. The junction had 9 bases not matched to a gene; V was cut back by 0 bases and J by 7 bases. This CDR3 contains 17 residues. CDR3 coding DNA: TGCGCCAGCAGCCAAGAGAGGCGCAGGGGGTTAAATTCACCCCTCCACTTT. Amino acid sequence: CASSQERRRGLNSPLHF.

The rearrangement joins TRBV18 to TRBJ1-1; TRBD1 is a possible D gene (5 bases). V lost 1 base and J lost 1, with 19 bases in between. Germline CDR1 KGHSH, CDR2 LQKENI. CDR3 length: 18 amino acids. The CDR3 DNA reads TGTGCCAGCTCACCACGCCGGCAGGGACCTAAAGGGAACACTGAAGCTTTCTTT. This gives the protein CASSPRRQGPKGNTEAFF.